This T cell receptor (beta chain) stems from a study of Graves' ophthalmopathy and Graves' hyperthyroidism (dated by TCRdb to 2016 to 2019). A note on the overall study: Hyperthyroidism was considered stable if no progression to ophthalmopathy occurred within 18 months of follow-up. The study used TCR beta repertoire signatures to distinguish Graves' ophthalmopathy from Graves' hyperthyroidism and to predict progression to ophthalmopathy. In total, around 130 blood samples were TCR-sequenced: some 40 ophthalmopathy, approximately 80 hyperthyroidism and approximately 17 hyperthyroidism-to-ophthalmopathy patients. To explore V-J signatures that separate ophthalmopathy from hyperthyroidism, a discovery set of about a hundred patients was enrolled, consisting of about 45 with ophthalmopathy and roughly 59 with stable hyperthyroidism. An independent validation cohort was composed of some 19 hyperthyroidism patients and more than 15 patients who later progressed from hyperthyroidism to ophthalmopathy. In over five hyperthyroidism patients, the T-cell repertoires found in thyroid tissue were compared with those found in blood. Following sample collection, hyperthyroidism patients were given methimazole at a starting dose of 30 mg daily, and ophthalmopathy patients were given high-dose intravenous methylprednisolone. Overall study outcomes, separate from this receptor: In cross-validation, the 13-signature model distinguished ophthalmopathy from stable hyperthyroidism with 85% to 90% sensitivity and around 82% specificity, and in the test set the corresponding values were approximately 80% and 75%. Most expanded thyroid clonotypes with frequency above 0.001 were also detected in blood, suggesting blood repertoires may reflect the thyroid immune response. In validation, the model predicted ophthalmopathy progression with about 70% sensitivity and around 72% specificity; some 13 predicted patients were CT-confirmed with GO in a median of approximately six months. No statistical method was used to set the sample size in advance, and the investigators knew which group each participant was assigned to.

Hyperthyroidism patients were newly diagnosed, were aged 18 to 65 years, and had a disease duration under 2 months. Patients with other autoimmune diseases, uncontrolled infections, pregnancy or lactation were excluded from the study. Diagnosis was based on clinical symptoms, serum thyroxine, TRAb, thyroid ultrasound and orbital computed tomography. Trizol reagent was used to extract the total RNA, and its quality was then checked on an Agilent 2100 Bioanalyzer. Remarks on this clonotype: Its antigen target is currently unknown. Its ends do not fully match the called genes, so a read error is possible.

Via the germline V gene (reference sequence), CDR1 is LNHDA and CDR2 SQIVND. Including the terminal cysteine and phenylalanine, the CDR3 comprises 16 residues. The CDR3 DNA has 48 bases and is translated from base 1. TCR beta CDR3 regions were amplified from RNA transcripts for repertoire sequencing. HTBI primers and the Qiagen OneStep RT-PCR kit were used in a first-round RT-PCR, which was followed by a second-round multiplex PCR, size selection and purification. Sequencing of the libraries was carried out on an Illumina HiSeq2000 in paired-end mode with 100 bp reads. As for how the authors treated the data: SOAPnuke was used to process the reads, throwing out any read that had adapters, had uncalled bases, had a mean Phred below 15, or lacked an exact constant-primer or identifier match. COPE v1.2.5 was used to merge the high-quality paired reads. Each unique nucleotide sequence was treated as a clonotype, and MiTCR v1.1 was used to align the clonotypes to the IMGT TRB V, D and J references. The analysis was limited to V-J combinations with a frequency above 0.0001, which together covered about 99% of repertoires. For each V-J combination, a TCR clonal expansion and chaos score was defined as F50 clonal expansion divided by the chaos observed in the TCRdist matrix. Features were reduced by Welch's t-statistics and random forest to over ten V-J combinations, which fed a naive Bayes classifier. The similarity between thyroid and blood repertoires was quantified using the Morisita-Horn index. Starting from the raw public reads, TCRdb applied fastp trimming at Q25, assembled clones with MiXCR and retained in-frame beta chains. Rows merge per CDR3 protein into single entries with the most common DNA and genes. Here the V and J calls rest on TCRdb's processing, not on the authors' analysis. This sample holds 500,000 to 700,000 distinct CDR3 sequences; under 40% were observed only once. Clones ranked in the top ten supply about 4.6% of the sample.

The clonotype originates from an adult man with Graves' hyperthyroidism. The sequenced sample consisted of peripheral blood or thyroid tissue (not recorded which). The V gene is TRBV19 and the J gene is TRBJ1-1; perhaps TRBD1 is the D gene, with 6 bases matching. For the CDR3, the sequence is CAGSIGTRRMNTEAFF. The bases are TGTGCCGGTAGTATCGGGACACGGCGGATGAACACTGAAGCTTTCTTT.